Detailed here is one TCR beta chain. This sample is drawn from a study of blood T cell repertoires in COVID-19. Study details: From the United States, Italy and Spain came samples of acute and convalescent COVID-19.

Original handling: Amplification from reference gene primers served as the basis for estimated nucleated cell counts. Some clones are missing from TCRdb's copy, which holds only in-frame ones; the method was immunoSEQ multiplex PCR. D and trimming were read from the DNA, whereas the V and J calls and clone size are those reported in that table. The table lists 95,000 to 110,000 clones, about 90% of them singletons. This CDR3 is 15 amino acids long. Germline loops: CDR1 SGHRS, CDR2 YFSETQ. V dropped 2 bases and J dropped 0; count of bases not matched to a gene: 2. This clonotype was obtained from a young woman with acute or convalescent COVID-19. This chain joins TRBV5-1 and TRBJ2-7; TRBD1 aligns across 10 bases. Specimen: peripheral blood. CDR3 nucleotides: TGCGCCAGCAGCTTTCGGACAGGGGGCTCCTACGAGCAGTACTTC. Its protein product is CASSFRTGGSYEQYF.